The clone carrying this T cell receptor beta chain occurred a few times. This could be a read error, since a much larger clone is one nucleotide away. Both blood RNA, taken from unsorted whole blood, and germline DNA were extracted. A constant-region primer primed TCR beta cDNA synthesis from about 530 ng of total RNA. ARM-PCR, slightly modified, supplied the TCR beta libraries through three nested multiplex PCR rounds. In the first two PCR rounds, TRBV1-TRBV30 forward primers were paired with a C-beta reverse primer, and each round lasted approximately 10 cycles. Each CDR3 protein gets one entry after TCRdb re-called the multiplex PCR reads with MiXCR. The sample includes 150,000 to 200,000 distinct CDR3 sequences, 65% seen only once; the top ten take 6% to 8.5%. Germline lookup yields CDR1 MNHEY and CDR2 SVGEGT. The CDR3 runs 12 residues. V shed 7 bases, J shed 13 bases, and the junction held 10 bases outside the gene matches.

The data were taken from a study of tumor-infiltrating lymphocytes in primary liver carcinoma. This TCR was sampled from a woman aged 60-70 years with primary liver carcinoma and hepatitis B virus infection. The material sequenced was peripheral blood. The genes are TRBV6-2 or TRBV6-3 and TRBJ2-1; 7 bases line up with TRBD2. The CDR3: CASNRTSSDQFF. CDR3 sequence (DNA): TGTGCCAGCAATCGGACTAGTTCGGACCAGTTCTTC.